This TCR beta chain was sequenced in a study of identical twins. Whole-study results and caveats: While abundant cord blood beta clonotypes carried fewer insertions, memory repertoires showed no such pattern. Excess sharing between twins was weaker in beta out-of-frame sequences.

The germline V gene encodes CDR1 DFQATT and CDR2 SNEGSKA (reference sequence). V shed 1 base and J shed 10 bases, with 16 bases lying between them. There are 14 residues in the CDR3. Only a few counts were recorded for this clonotype. The antigen remains unidentified. TCRdb independently ran MiXCR on the 5' RACE reads; one entry per CDR3 protein. The profile shows approximately 500,000 distinct CDR3 sequences, 15% of them singletons. In addition, the sample was reused for a study of yellow fever vaccine responses in identical twins.

The sequence was obtained from a woman aged 18-29 years in good health. The chain recombines TRBV20-1 with TRBJ2-2; perhaps TRBD1 as D (6 bases). Sequenced: CD4+ T cells sorted from blood. The CDR3 loop is CSARGVSGAEELFF. CDR3 DNA: TGCAGTGCTAGAGGGGTTTCAGGGGCGGAGGAGCTGTTTTTT.